The rows below give T cell receptor beta chains drawn from one sample of a study of T cell responses to AZD1222 COVID-19 vaccine. Sequencing used immunoSEQ multiplex PCR; TCRdb keeps in-frame clones, though not all of them. Of 65,000 to 95,000 clones listed, approximately 80% are singletons. This specimen was peripheral blood, taken on day 0 of AZD1222 vaccination. The source of these receptors is an adult in good health. The CDR3 runs from the conserved cysteine through the conserved F or W. The D gene is left open where the match is weak. Size tells how often a clone was seen (once, few, many) or the class of an expanded clone, and some rows leave it out.

cdr3_aa: CASSLTGSNQPQHF
cdr3_nt: TGCGCCAGCAGCTTGACTGGGAGTAATCAGCCCCAGCATTTT
cdr3_length: 14
d_call: NA
j_call: TRBJ1-5
clone_size: NA
v_call: TRBV5-1

cdr3_aa: CASSLAGDNEKLFF
cdr3_nt: TGTGCCAGCAGCTTGGCTGGCGATAATGAAAAACTGTTTTTT
cdr3_length: 14
d_call: NA
j_call: TRBJ1-4
clone_size: NA
v_call: TRBV5-6

cdr3_aa: CSVRDTGSYNEQFF
cdr3_nt: TGCAGCGTCCGGGACACCGGCTCCTACAATGAGCAGTTCTTC
cdr3_length: 14
d_call: NA
j_call: TRBJ2-1
clone_size: NA
v_call: TRBV29-1

cdr3_aa: CASSLGARAYNEQFF
cdr3_nt: TGTGCCAGCAGCTTAGGGGCTAGAGCCTACAATGAGCAGTTCTTC
cdr3_length: 15
d_call: NA
j_call: TRBJ2-1
clone_size: NA
v_call: TRBV7-9

cdr3_aa: CASSQEAGRNQQYF
cdr3_nt: TGTGCCAGCAGCCAAGAGGCCGGGAGGAACCAGCAGTACTTC
cdr3_length: 14
d_call: TRBD2
j_call: TRBJ2-7
clone_size: few
v_call: TRBV4-2

cdr3_aa: CSYVGNTDTQYF
cdr3_nt: TGCTCGTACGTAGGAAACACAGATACGCAGTATTTT
cdr3_length: 12
d_call: NA
j_call: TRBJ2-3
clone_size: NA
v_call: TRBV29-1

cdr3_aa: CASSTGGQSPLHF
cdr3_nt: TGTGCCAGTAGTACAGGGGGCCAATCACCCCTCCACTTT
cdr3_length: 13
d_call: TRBD1
j_call: TRBJ1-6
clone_size: few
v_call: TRBV19

cdr3_aa: CASRLSTDTQYF
cdr3_nt: TGTGCCAGCAGACTTTCCACAGATACGCAGTATTTT
cdr3_length: 12
d_call: NA
j_call: TRBJ2-3
clone_size: NA
v_call: TRBV12-3/TRBV12-4

cdr3_aa: CASSQADRAKTQYF
cdr3_nt: TGCGCCAGCAGTCAGGCCGACAGGGCGAAGACCCAGTACTTC
cdr3_length: 14
d_call: TRBD1
j_call: TRBJ2-5
clone_size: NA
v_call: TRBV5-1

cdr3_aa: CASSRQVNYGYTF
cdr3_nt: TGTGCCAGCAGTCGACAGGTTAACTATGGCTACACCTTC
cdr3_length: 13
d_call: NA
j_call: TRBJ1-2
clone_size: NA
v_call: TRBV2

cdr3_aa: CASSQDIDIFSMAFF
cdr3_nt: TGTGCCAGCAGCCAAGATATCGATATCTTCAGCATGGCTTTCTTT
cdr3_length: 15
d_call: NA
j_call: TRBJ1-1
clone_size: NA
v_call: TRBV4-2

cdr3_aa: CASRSGTENSPLHF
cdr3_nt: TGTGCCAGCAGATCCGGGACGGAAAATTCACCCCTCCACTTT
cdr3_length: 14
d_call: NA
j_call: TRBJ1-6
clone_size: NA
v_call: TRBV9

cdr3_aa: CATSDGLSAEAFF
cdr3_nt: TGTGCCACCAGTGATGGACTGTCTGCCGAAGCTTTCTTT
cdr3_length: 13
d_call: NA
j_call: TRBJ1-1
clone_size: NA
v_call: TRBV24-1

cdr3_aa: CASSMGLGEQFF
cdr3_nt: TGTGCCAGTAGTATGGGTCTTGGAGAGCAGTTCTTC
cdr3_length: 12
d_call: NA
j_call: TRBJ2-1
clone_size: NA
v_call: TRBV19

cdr3_aa: CAWSGDSTEAFF
cdr3_nt: TGTGCCTGGAGTGGTGACAGCACTGAAGCTTTCTTT
cdr3_length: 12
d_call: NA
j_call: TRBJ1-1
clone_size: NA
v_call: TRBV30

cdr3_aa: CASRWGQSYEQYF
cdr3_nt: TGTGCCAGCAGATGGGGACAGTCCTACGAGCAGTACTTC
cdr3_length: 13
d_call: TRBD1
j_call: TRBJ2-7
clone_size: NA
v_call: TRBV27

cdr3_aa: CASSLPLAGGSYEQYF
cdr3_nt: TGTGCCAGTAGTCTTCCACTAGCGGGGGGTTCCTACGAGCAGTACTTC
cdr3_length: 16
d_call: TRBD2
j_call: TRBJ2-7
clone_size: NA
v_call: TRBV19

cdr3_aa: CASSGTSGLANTGELFF
cdr3_nt: TGCGCCAGCAGCGGGACTAGCGGGTTGGCCAACACCGGGGAGCTGTTTTTT
cdr3_length: 17
d_call: TRBD2
j_call: TRBJ2-2
clone_size: NA
v_call: TRBV10-2

cdr3_aa: CASSPTSGDGKTQYF
cdr3_nt: TGTGCCAGCTCACCGACTAGCGGGGATGGGAAGACCCAGTACTTC
cdr3_length: 15
d_call: TRBD2
j_call: TRBJ2-5
clone_size: once
v_call: TRBV18

cdr3_aa: CASSPMTGANYGYTF
cdr3_nt: TGTGCCAGCAGCCCAATGACAGGGGCCAACTATGGCTACACCTTC
cdr3_length: 15
d_call: TRBD1
j_call: TRBJ1-2
clone_size: few
v_call: TRBV3-1/TRBV3-2

cdr3_aa: CASGGEVHGELFF
cdr3_nt: TGTGCCAGCGGCGGGGAGGTACACGGGGAGCTGTTTTTT
cdr3_length: 13
d_call: NA
j_call: TRBJ2-2
clone_size: NA
v_call: TRBV6-5

cdr3_aa: CASSPPVSPGGNQPQHF
cdr3_nt: TGTGCCAGCTCACCACCGGTCTCACCGGGAGGCAATCAGCCCCAGCATTTT
cdr3_length: 17
d_call: NA
j_call: TRBJ1-5
clone_size: NA
v_call: TRBV18

cdr3_aa: CASSPETGRETQYF
cdr3_nt: TGTGCCAGCAGCCCCGAAACAGGGAGAGAGACCCAGTACTTC
cdr3_length: 14
d_call: NA
j_call: TRBJ2-5
clone_size: NA
v_call: TRBV7-8

cdr3_aa: CASSESISRASYNEQFF
cdr3_nt: TGCGCCAGCAGTGAGTCGATTTCGAGGGCCTCCTACAATGAGCAGTTCTTC
cdr3_length: 17
d_call: NA
j_call: TRBJ2-1
clone_size: NA
v_call: TRBV10-2

cdr3_aa: CASTTDRGYQPQHF
cdr3_nt: TGTGCCAGCACGACAGACAGGGGGTATCAGCCCCAGCATTTT
cdr3_length: 14
d_call: TRBD1
j_call: TRBJ1-5
clone_size: NA
v_call: TRBV6-5

cdr3_aa: CGPCRGQSMNTEAFF
cdr3_nt: TGTGGCCCATGCCGGGGACAGTCTATGAACACTGAAGCTTTCTTT
cdr3_length: 15
d_call: TRBD1
j_call: TRBJ1-1
clone_size: NA
v_call: TRBV6-4

cdr3_aa: CASSYSLLAGGGADTQYF
cdr3_nt: TGTGCCAGCAGCTATTCCCTTTTAGCGGGAGGGGGGGCAGATACGCAGTATTTT
cdr3_length: 18
d_call: TRBD2
j_call: TRBJ2-3
clone_size: NA
v_call: TRBV5-4

cdr3_aa: CAWSVYGVAGELFF
cdr3_nt: TGTGCCTGGAGTGTATACGGGGTGGCCGGGGAGCTGTTTTTT
cdr3_length: 14
d_call: NA
j_call: TRBJ2-2
clone_size: once
v_call: TRBV30

cdr3_aa: CASSLQGQGAGTEAFF
cdr3_nt: TGCGCCAGCAGCCTACAGGGTCAGGGCGCGGGGACTGAAGCTTTCTTT
cdr3_length: 16
d_call: NA
j_call: TRBJ1-1
clone_size: NA
v_call: TRBV5-1

cdr3_aa: CASRLTGSPSYEQYF
cdr3_nt: TGTGCCAGTAGACTGACTGGATCCCCATCCTACGAGCAGTACTTC
cdr3_length: 15
d_call: NA
j_call: TRBJ2-7
clone_size: NA
v_call: TRBV19

cdr3_aa: CASSSRDSVYGYTF
cdr3_nt: TGTGCCAGCAGCTCCCGGGACAGCGTCTATGGCTACACCTTC
cdr3_length: 14
d_call: TRBD1
j_call: TRBJ1-2
clone_size: NA
v_call: TRBV7-2

cdr3_aa: CASSEDTPGAFF
cdr3_nt: TGTGCCAGCAGTGAAGACACTCCCGGAGCTTTCTTT
cdr3_length: 12
d_call: NA
j_call: TRBJ1-1
clone_size: NA
v_call: TRBV6-1

cdr3_aa: CASSLGFSANEQFF
cdr3_nt: TGTGCCAGCAGCTTAGGCTTTTCGGCCAATGAGCAGTTCTTC
cdr3_length: 14
d_call: NA
j_call: TRBJ2-1
clone_size: NA
v_call: TRBV5-6

cdr3_aa: CASSSSRGGPNSPLHF
cdr3_nt: TGTGCCAGCTCATCATCCAGGGGGGGACCAAATTCACCCCTCCACTTT
cdr3_length: 16
d_call: TRBD1
j_call: TRBJ1-6
clone_size: NA
v_call: TRBV18

cdr3_aa: CASSSGSYNEQFF
cdr3_nt: TGTGCCAGCAGCTCCGGCTCCTACAATGAGCAGTTCTTC
cdr3_length: 13
d_call: NA
j_call: TRBJ2-1
clone_size: NA
v_call: TRBV11-2

cdr3_aa: CATRRGGVTGSVGYTF
cdr3_nt: TGTGCCACCAGAAGGGGTGGGGTTACAGGGTCGGTCGGCTACACCTTC
cdr3_length: 16
d_call: NA
j_call: TRBJ1-2
clone_size: NA
v_call: TRBV15

cdr3_aa: CASSKRGRYSYEQYF
cdr3_nt: TGTGCCAGCAGCAAGCGCGGGAGGTATTCCTACGAGCAGTACTTC
cdr3_length: 15
d_call: TRBD2
j_call: TRBJ2-7
clone_size: few
v_call: TRBV6-2/TRBV6-3

cdr3_aa: CASSQDEARRGRGGEQFF
cdr3_nt: TGTGCCAGCAGCCAAGACGAAGCTCGGCGGGGGAGAGGCGGTGAGCAGTTCTTC
cdr3_length: 18
d_call: TRBD2
j_call: TRBJ2-1
clone_size: NA
v_call: TRBV4-2

cdr3_aa: CASREEGPSYNEQFF
cdr3_nt: TGCGCCAGCAGGGAGGAGGGCCCTTCCTACAATGAGCAGTTCTTC
cdr3_length: 15
d_call: NA
j_call: TRBJ2-1
clone_size: NA
v_call: TRBV10-2

cdr3_aa: CASRAWRDTDTQYF
cdr3_nt: TGTGCCAGCAGAGCCTGGAGGGACACAGATACGCAGTATTTT
cdr3_length: 14
d_call: NA
j_call: TRBJ2-3
clone_size: NA
v_call: TRBV6-5

cdr3_aa: CASSLGYNQPQHF
cdr3_nt: TGTGCCAGCAGCTTAGGCTATAATCAGCCCCAGCATTTT
cdr3_length: 13
d_call: NA
j_call: TRBJ1-5
clone_size: few
v_call: TRBV7-2

cdr3_aa: CASSLVGLTPYNEQFF
cdr3_nt: TGTGCCAGCAGCTTAGTCGGACTAACCCCCTACAATGAGCAGTTCTTC
cdr3_length: 16
d_call: NA
j_call: TRBJ2-1
clone_size: NA
v_call: TRBV11-2

cdr3_aa: CASSVQGKDTEAFF
cdr3_nt: TGTGCCAGCAGCGTACAGGGGAAGGACACTGAAGCTTTCTTT
cdr3_length: 14
d_call: TRBD1
j_call: TRBJ1-1
clone_size: NA
v_call: TRBV5-5

cdr3_aa: CASSFLELSYNEQFF
cdr3_nt: TGTGCCAGCAGCTTTCTAGAGCTCTCCTACAATGAGCAGTTCTTC
cdr3_length: 15
d_call: NA
j_call: TRBJ2-1
clone_size: NA
v_call: TRBV7-9

cdr3_aa: CASRRQGTGPKGYTF
cdr3_nt: TGTGCCAGCAGACGCCAAGGGACAGGGCCTAAAGGCTACACCTTC
cdr3_length: 15
d_call: TRBD1
j_call: TRBJ1-2
clone_size: NA
v_call: TRBV28

cdr3_aa: CASSYTTGVANEKLFF
cdr3_nt: TGCGCCAGCAGTTATACGACAGGGGTTGCTAATGAAAAACTGTTTTTT
cdr3_length: 16
d_call: TRBD1
j_call: TRBJ1-4
clone_size: once
v_call: TRBV5-1

cdr3_aa: CASSKGLAGRAGRGEQYF
cdr3_nt: TGTGCCAGCAGCAAAGGATTAGCCGGGAGGGCAGGACGCGGGGAGCAGTACTTC
cdr3_length: 18
d_call: NA
j_call: TRBJ2-7
clone_size: NA
v_call: TRBV21-1

cdr3_aa: CASSPGGMGEKLFF
cdr3_nt: TGTGCCAGCTCACCAGGGGGAATGGGCGAAAAACTGTTTTTT
cdr3_length: 14
d_call: NA
j_call: TRBJ1-4
clone_size: once
v_call: TRBV18

cdr3_aa: CASSQDGTAAFF
cdr3_nt: TGTGCCAGCAGCCAAGATGGGACAGCAGCTTTCTTT
cdr3_length: 12
d_call: TRBD1
j_call: TRBJ1-1
clone_size: NA
v_call: TRBV14

cdr3_aa: CASSLGLAEYNEQFF
cdr3_nt: TGTGCCAGCAGCTTGGGACTAGCGGAATACAATGAGCAGTTCTTC
cdr3_length: 15
d_call: TRBD2
j_call: TRBJ2-1
clone_size: NA
v_call: TRBV7-7

cdr3_aa: CASSDRGEVTYNEQFF
cdr3_nt: TGCGCCAGCAGTGACCGGGGGGAGGTGACCTACAATGAGCAGTTCTTC
cdr3_length: 16
d_call: TRBD2
j_call: TRBJ2-1
clone_size: NA
v_call: TRBV10-1

cdr3_aa: CASRAGQGNNEQFF
cdr3_nt: TGTGCCAGCAGGGCGGGACAGGGGAACAATGAGCAGTTCTTC
cdr3_length: 14
d_call: TRBD1
j_call: TRBJ2-1
clone_size: NA
v_call: TRBV2

cdr3_aa: CASSPSAGGNGSPLHF
cdr3_nt: TGTGCCAGCAGCCCGTCAGCCGGAGGGAACGGTTCACCCCTCCACTTT
cdr3_length: 16
d_call: NA
j_call: TRBJ1-6
clone_size: NA
v_call: TRBV7-8

cdr3_aa: CASSPTGMNTEAFF
cdr3_nt: TGCGCCAGCAGCCCCACAGGGATGAACACTGAAGCTTTCTTT
cdr3_length: 14
d_call: NA
j_call: TRBJ1-1
clone_size: NA
v_call: TRBV4-1

cdr3_aa: CASALETNEKLFF
cdr3_nt: TGTGCCAGCGCCCTCGAGACTAATGAAAAACTGTTTTTT
cdr3_length: 13
d_call: NA
j_call: TRBJ1-4
clone_size: NA
v_call: TRBV2